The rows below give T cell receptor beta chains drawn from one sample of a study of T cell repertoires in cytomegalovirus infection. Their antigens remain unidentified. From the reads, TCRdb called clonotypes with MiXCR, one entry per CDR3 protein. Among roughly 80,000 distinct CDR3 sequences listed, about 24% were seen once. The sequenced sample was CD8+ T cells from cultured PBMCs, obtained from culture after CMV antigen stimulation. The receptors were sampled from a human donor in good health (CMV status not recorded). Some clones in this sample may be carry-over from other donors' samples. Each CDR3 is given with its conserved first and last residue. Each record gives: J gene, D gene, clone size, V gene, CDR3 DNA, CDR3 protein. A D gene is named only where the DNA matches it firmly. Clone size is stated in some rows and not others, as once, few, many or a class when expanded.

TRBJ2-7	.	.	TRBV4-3	TGCGCCAGCAGCCAGGACATACCCGGCGGCGAGCAGTACTTC	CASSQDIPGGEQYF
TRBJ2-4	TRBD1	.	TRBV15	TGTGCCAGCAGCGGAATCCGGGACAGGGGCGCGGCGAGCATTCAGTACTTC	CASSGIRDRGAASIQYF
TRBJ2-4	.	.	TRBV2	TGTGCCAGCAGTGGGGCGGAAAACATTCAGTACTTC	CASSGAENIQYF
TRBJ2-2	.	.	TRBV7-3	TGTGCCAGCAGCTCCCCGGGAGATAACACCGGGGAGCTGTTTTTT	CASSSPGDNTGELFF
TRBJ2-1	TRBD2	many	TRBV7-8	TGTGCCAGCAGCCAAACTAGCGGGGGGATCAATGAGCAGTTCTTC	CASSQTSGGINEQFF
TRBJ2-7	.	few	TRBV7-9	TGTGCCAGCAGCCTCACGGGGGACTCCTACGAGCAGTACTTC	CASSLTGDSYEQYF
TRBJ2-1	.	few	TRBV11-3	TGTGCCAGCAGCTCGAGAGGGGAATATGAGCAGTTCTTC	CASSSRGEYEQFF
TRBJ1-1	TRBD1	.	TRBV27	TGTGCCAGCAGACCGACAGGGGACAACACTGAAGCTTTCTTT	CASRPTGDNTEAFF
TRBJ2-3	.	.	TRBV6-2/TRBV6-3	TGTGCCAGCAGTTTCAGGGGAGGTACAGATACGCAGTATTTT	CASSFRGGTDTQYF
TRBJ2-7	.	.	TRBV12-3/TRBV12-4	TGTGCCTCGTGGACTGGAACCTACGAGCAGTACTTC	CASWTGTYEQYF
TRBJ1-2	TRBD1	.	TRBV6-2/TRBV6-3	TGTGCCAGCAGTTGGGACAGCCTCTATGGCTACACCTTC	CASSWDSLYGYTF
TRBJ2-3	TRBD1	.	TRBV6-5	TGTGCCAGCTCCGGACAGGGACACACAGATACGCAGTATTTT	CASSGQGHTDTQYF
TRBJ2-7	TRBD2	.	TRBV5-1	TGCGCCAGCAGCCCCGCGGGCGGGGGGGCTAAAGAGCAGTACTTC	CASSPAGGGAKEQYF
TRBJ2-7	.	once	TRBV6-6	TGTGCCAGCAAAACAGGGATCGAGCAGTACTTC	CASKTGIEQYF
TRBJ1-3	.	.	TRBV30	TGTGCCTGGACGGGACCTGGAAACACCATATATTTT	CAWTGPGNTIYF
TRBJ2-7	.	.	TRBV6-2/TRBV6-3	TGTGCCAGCAAGTCGGGAATTAGCCAATCCTACGAGCAGTACTTC	CASKSGISQSYEQYF
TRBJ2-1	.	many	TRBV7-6	TGTGCCAGCAGCCCGCGGTCGGGAGTCTACTCCTACAATGAGCAGTTCTTC	CASSPRSGVYSYNEQFF
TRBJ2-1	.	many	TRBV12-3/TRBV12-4	TGTGCCAGCAGTTTAGGGGACAATGAGCAGTTCTTC	CASSLGDNEQFF
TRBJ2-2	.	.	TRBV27	TGTGCCAGCATGGGGGTATCTGGGGAGCTGTTTTTT	CASMGVSGELFF
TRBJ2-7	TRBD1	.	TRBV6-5	TGTGCCAGCAGCACCGGACAGGCGGCCTCCTACGAGCAGTACTTC	CASSTGQAASYEQYF
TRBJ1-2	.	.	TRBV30	TGTGCCTGGAGTAGTACACCCCGATCTAACTATGGCTACACCTTC	CAWSSTPRSNYGYTF
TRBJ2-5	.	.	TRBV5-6	TGTGCCAGCAGCTTGGGGGGCAACCAAGAGACCCAGTACTTC	CASSLGGNQETQYF
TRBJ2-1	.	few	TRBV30	TGTGCCTGGAGCCCCGGGAATGAGCAGTTCTTC	CAWSPGNEQFF
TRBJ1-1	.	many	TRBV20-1	TGCAGTGCTAAAATACGGGAGGGCGGGAACACTGAAGCTTTCTTT	CSAKIREGGNTEAFF
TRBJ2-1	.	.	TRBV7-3	TGTGCCAGCAGCCTCGCGGGCCCGGGGGAGCAGTTCTTC	CASSLAGPGEQFF
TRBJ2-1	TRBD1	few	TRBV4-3	TGCGCCAGCAGCCAAGATGGGACAGGGGTCTACAATGAGCAGTTCTTC	CASSQDGTGVYNEQFF
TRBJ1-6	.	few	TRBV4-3	TGCGCCAGCAGCCAAGATCTCCACAGGGAGGAGGAGTCACCCCTCCACTTT	CASSQDLHREEESPLHF
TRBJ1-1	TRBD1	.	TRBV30	TGTGCCTGGACCGGGGACAGGGGAGTGACTGAAGCTTTCTTT	CAWTGDRGVTEAFF
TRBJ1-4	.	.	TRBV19	TGTGCCCTCGGCAGGACCACAACTAATGAAAAACTGTTTTTT	CALGRTTTNEKLFF
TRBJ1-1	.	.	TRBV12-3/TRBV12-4	TGTGCCAGCAGTTTACGGGACAAGAACACTAAAGCTTTCTTT	CASSLRDKNTKAFF
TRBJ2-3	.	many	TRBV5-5	TGTGCCAGCAGCTTGTTACCCGGACTTACTAGCACAGATACGCAGTATTTT	CASSLLPGLTSTDTQYF
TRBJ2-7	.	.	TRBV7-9	TGTGCCAGCAGCTTGACGCCTGAGGAGCAGTACTTC	CASSLTPEEQYF
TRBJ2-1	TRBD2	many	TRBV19	TGTGCCAGTACCTCAAGCGGGGGGTCCTACAATGAGCAGTTCTTC	CASTSSGGSYNEQFF
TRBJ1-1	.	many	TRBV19	TGTGCCAGTAGTACCTACCTCCGGGGGGGCAACACTGAAGCTTTCTTT	CASSTYLRGGNTEAFF
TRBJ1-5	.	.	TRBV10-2	TGCGCCAGCAGTGATAGAGGTTCGGGTAATCAGCCCCAGCATTTT	CASSDRGSGNQPQHF
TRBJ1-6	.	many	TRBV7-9	TGTGCCAGCAGCGGGGGGTTTGGGAATTCACCCCTCCACTTT	CASSGGFGNSPLHF
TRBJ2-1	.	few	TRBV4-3	TGCGCCAGCAGCCAAGATCTGTATGGGAGGAATGAGCAGTTCTTC	CASSQDLYGRNEQFF
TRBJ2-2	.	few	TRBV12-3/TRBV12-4	TGTGCCAGCAGTTTAATAGCAGGGACCCCCGGGGAGCTGTTTTTT	CASSLIAGTPGELFF
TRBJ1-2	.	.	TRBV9	TGTGCCAGCGATTCGGGGGCTGGCTACACCTTC	CASDSGAGYTF
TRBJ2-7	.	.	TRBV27	TGTGCCAGCAGTTTACAAGATGGGTGGGACTACGAGCAGTACTTC	CASSLQDGWDYEQYF
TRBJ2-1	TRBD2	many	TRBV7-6	TGTGCCAGCAGCCCGACGGGTAGCGGGGCTTACAATGAGCAGTTCTTC	CASSPTGSGAYNEQFF
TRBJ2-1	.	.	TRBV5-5	TGTGCCAGCAGCTTGGATCCCACAGTTTCCTACAATGAGCAGTTCTTC	CASSLDPTVSYNEQFF
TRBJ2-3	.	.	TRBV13	TGTGCCAGCAGCTTAGGACTGAATACGCAGTATTTT	CASSLGLNTQYF
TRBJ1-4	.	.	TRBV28	TGTGCCAGCAGTTTTGGGACTAATGAAAAACTGTTTTTT	CASSFGTNEKLFF
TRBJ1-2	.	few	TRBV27	TGTGCCAGCAGACCTCACGACGGCTCTACTAACTATGGCTACACCTTC	CASRPHDGSTNYGYTF
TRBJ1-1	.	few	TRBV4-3	TGCGCCAGCAGCCAAGATCGGGGAGGGAATGCTGAAGCTTTCTTT	CASSQDRGGNAEAFF
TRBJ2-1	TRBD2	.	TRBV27	TGTGCCAGCAGTATCGGGACTAGCGGGCTCTACTACAATGAGCAGTTCTTC	CASSIGTSGLYYNEQFF
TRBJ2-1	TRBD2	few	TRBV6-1	TGTGCCAGCAGTGAGGCCAAACTAGCGGGGGGGCAGAATGAGCAGTTCTTC	CASSEAKLAGGQNEQFF
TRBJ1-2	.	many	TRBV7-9	TGTGCCAGCAGCTTAATAGGTACAGGGAACTATGGCTACACCTTC	CASSLIGTGNYGYTF
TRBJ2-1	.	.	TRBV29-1	TGCAGCGTTGAAGGCTCCAAAAACTCCTACAATGAGCAGTTCTTC	CSVEGSKNSYNEQFF
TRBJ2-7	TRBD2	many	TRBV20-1	TGCAGTGCTAGGGGACATCCCTCCAGCGGGAGGAGCTCCTACGAGCAGTACTTC	CSARGHPSSGRSSYEQYF
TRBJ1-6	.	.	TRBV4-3	TGCGCCAGCAGCCAAGAGCCATCTAGTTATTCACCCCTCCACTTT	CASSQEPSSYSPLHF
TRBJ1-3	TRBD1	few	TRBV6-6	TGTGCCAGCACGACAGGGGCAGGAAACACCATATATTTT	CASTTGAGNTIYF
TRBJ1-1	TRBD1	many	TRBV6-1	TGTGCCAGCAGGGGGACAGGGGTAATGAACACTGAAGCTTTCTTT	CASRGTGVMNTEAFF
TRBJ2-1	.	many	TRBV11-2	TGTGCCAGCAGCCAGGCAAATGGGGCAGGGGCTGAGCAGTTCTTC	CASSQANGAGAEQFF